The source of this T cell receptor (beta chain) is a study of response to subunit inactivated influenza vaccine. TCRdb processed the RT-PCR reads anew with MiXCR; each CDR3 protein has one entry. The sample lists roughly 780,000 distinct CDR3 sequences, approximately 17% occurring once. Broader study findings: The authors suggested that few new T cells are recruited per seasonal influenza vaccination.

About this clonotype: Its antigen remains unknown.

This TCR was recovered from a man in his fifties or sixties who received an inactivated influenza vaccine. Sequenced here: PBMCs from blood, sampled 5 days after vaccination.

Here the CDR3 reads CASNAPSWGYEQYF. The DNA of the CDR3 is TGTGCCAGCAACGCGCCTTCATGGGGCTACGAGCAGTACTTC. V usage is TRBV6-2 or TRBV6-3 and J usage is TRBJ2-7, with unresolved D. V was clipped by 7 bases and J by 3 bases, with 16 bases between them. The V gene's germline CDR1 is MNHEY and CDR2 SVGEGT. This CDR3 has 14 residues.